This T cell receptor (beta chain) was identified in a study of early T cells in non-severe SARS-CoV-2 infection. Study context: Bulk RNA from unsorted whole blood was sequenced; chains were unpaired.

Unique molecular identifiers were attached to individual cDNA molecules. MiXCR, applied by TCRdb to the 5' RACE reads, yields one record per CDR3 protein. Of roughly 24,000 distinct CDR3 sequences listed, around 3.5% are singletons. This clonotype was found many times. Its cognate antigen is unknown. Study-wide findings and caveats: Clonotype matching in VDJdb favored anti-spike CD8 responses and did not capture private and CD4 specificities.

Sequenced material: whole blood. The origin of this receptor is an adult who was a healthcare worker with PCR-confirmed SARS-CoV-2 infection or an uninfected control (not recorded which).

The CDR3 region is CASSQRGSYNEQFF. Written as DNA, the CDR3 is TGCGCCAGCAGCCAGCGGGGCTCCTACAATGAGCAGTTCTTC. The V and J genes are TRBV4-3 and TRBJ2-1; tentatively, D is TRBD2 (6 bases). The germline V gene encodes CDR1 LGHNA and CDR2 YSLEER. The CDR3 contains 14 residues. V was trimmed by 3 bases and J by 0 bases, leaving 6 bases between them.